The 28 T cell receptor beta chains presented below share a single source sample, sequenced in a study of T cell responses to AZD1222 COVID-19 vaccine. Here immunoSEQ multiplex PCR was the method, and the copy in TCRdb shows in-frame clones only, minus some. Altogether about 150,000 clones are present, less than 95% being singletons, with the ten largest covering roughly 6%. Material: peripheral blood, obtained 28 days after the second AZD1222 dose. These receptor sequences come from an adult who received the AZD1222 COVID-19 vaccine.

The V gene is TRBV19, the J gene TRBJ2-1, with TRBD2 matching 12 bases. V gave up 7 bases and J gave up 4 bases; unmatched junction bases: 5. Germline CDR1 is LNHDA and CDR2 is SQIVND (reference sequence). CDR3 length: 15 residues. The CDR3 region has the DNA TGTGCCAGTACTTACGGACTAGCGGGGTACAATGAGCAGTTCTTC. This encodes CASTYGLAGYNEQFF.

The chain employs TRBV10-1 and TRBJ1-5; unclear D gene. V was pared by 2 bases and J by 6 bases, with 20 bases between. Germline V lookup: CDR1 WNHNN, CDR2 SYGVQD (reference sequence). CDR3 length equals 17 residues. CDR3 coding DNA: TGCGCCAGCAGTGAGACGGAACCAAAGGCGTTAGGTCAGCCCCAGCATTTT. It specifies CASSETEPKALGQPQHF.

V gene TRBV11-1 combines with J gene TRBJ1-5; 7 nucleotides align to TRBD1. Germline V gene sequence: CDR1 SGHAT, CDR2 FQDESV (reference sequence). This CDR3 contains 15 residues. Germline trimming cut 1 base from V and 7 bases from J; bases unmatched to any gene: 7. CDR3 nucleotides: TGTGCCAGCAGCTTAGAGACAGGGATAAGGCAGCCCCAGCATTTT. Amino acids: CASSLETGIRQPQHF.

This clone showed up just a few times. The chain has TRBV30 and TRBJ1-3, with unresolved D. The CDR3 is made up of 15 amino acids. Germline CDR1 GTSNPN, CDR2 SVGIG (reference sequence). Trimming shortened V by 5 bases and J by 4 bases, and 18 bases separated the two germline ends. The DNA of the CDR3 is TGTGCCTGGGGAATAGACGGTACAAGGGGAAACACCATATATTTT. This translates into CAWGIDGTRGNTIYF.

The chain links TRBV28 to TRBJ2-3, with D possibly being TRBD1 (5 bases). The CDR3 totals 14 residues. Deletions cut 6 bases from V and 4 bases from J, with 14 bases between. Germline V lookup: CDR1 MDHEN, CDR2 SYDVKM. The DNA of the CDR3 is TGTGCCAGCAGGCATGGGGCGCCCCCAGATACGCAGTATTTT. Translating gives CASRHGAPPDTQYF.

This clone occurred a few times. The V and J genes are TRBV3-1 (or the pseudogene TRBV3-2) and TRBJ1-6; 8 nucleotides align to TRBD1. Germline V gene sequence: CDR1 LGHDT, CDR2 YNNKEL (reference sequence). There are 14 residues in the CDR3. Trimming removed 4 bases from V and 5 bases from J; junction bases left unmatched: 1. CDR3 DNA sequence: TGTGCCAGCAGCCCGGACAGGGATAATTCACCCCTCCACTTT. It translates to CASSPDRDNSPLHF.

The rearrangement uses TRBV27 and TRBJ1-5, with 11 bases fitting TRBD1. Germline CDR1 MNHEY, CDR2 SMNVEV (reference sequence). The CDR3 loop spans 14 amino acids. J gave up 7 bases and V 10 bases, and 9 bases lay outside the gene matches. The DNA for the CDR3 is TGTGCCACCGCCCGGACAGGGGGCGCGCAGCCCCAGCATTTT. This codes for CATARTGGAQPQHF.

The V call is TRBV21-1, the J call TRBJ2-7. TRBV21-1 is described as a pseudogene. CDR3 size: 19 residues. This CDR3 is CASSKEVWAGRAGSYEQYF. The CDR3 coding sequence is TGTGCCAGCAGCAAAGAAGTTTGGGCAGGGCGGGCAGGCTCCTACGAGCAGTACTTC.

The rearrangement uses TRBV11-3 and TRBJ2-7; D might be TRBD2 (6 bases). Germline CDR1 is SGHNT and CDR2 is YENEEA. V shed 5 bases and J shed 7 bases, with 9 bases lying between them. The CDR3 has 11 residues. CDR3: CASSHAGEQYF. DNA for the CDR3: TGTGCCAGCAGCCATGCGGGAGAGCAGTACTTC. The whole variable domain, filled in from reference TRBV11-3 and TRBJ2-7, reads EAGVVQSPRYKIIEKKQPVAFWCNPISGHNTLYWYLQNLGQGPELLIRYENEEAVDDSQLPKDRFSAERLKGVDSTLKIQPAELGDSAVYLCASSHAGEQYFGPGTRLTVT.

This chain connects TRBV20-1 to TRBJ1-5, with D uncertain. Germline V lookup: CDR1 DFQATT, CDR2 SNEGSKA (reference sequence). Trimming pared 3 bases from V and 2 bases from J, leaving 11 bases between. This CDR3 is built from 14 residues. CDR3 residues: CSASGDTGNQPQHF. In DNA form, the CDR3 reads TGCAGTGCTAGTGGGGATACTGGCAATCAGCCCCAGCATTTT.

The chain joins TRBV6-6 to TRBJ2-7; D remains unclear. The length of the CDR3 is 13 residues. CDR1 and CDR2 (germline): MNHNY, SVGAGI (reference sequence). Trimming pared 2 bases from V and 5 bases from J, leaving 10 bases between. The CDR3 nucleotides are TGTGCCAGCAGTTACCCCCCAGGAAACGAGCAGTACTTC. Its translation: CASSYPPGNEQYF.

This clone was found once. CDR3 in amino acids: CASSLVAATSYNEQFF. CDR3 sequence (DNA): TGTGCCAGCAGCTTAGTAGCCGCTACCTCCTACAATGAGCAGTTCTTC. The chain links TRBV11-2 to TRBJ2-1, with D unresolved. V lost 1 base and J lost 0, with 10 bases in between. The CDR3 length is 16 residues. Looked up from germline, CDR1 is SGHAT and CDR2 is FQNNGV.

CDR3 residues: CASSDYNRGSYEQYF. CDR3 DNA sequence: TGTGCCAGCAGTGATTATAACAGGGGCTCCTACGAGCAGTACTTC. The chain combines TRBV2 with TRBJ2-7; 7 nucleotides line up with TRBD1. The junction had 5 bases not matched to a gene; V was cut back by 3 bases and J by 0 bases. Germline loops: CDR1 SNHLY, CDR2 FYNNEI. This CDR3 spans 15 amino acids.

The chain joins TRBV18 to TRBJ2-7, with 8 bases identical to TRBD2. The CDR3 sequence is 14 residues long. The V and J ends lost 3 bases and 4 bases, in that order; junction bases with no gene match: 5. The germline gives CDR1 KGHSH, CDR2 LQKENI. The CDR3, as DNA: TGTGCCAGCTCACCGGAACTAGCGGTGTACGAGCAGTACTTC. Translation: CASSPELAVYEQYF.

At least ten counts were recorded for this clone. This sequence joins TRBV24-1 and TRBJ2-2; 7 nucleotides match TRBD2. The V and J ends lost 7 bases and 0 bases, in that order; junction bases with no gene match: 4. This CDR3 contains 15 residues. Germline V lookup: CDR1 KGHDR, CDR2 SFDVKD. The CDR3 region has the DNA TGTGCCACCAGGGCGGGGGAAGCGAACACCGGGGAGCTGTTTTTT. It codes for CATRAGEANTGELFF.

The chain combines TRBV11-2 with TRBJ1-5; D is ambiguous. The ends were cut back, 2 bases at V and 3 bases at J, with 2 bases in the middle. This CDR3 region has 12 residues. Germline CDR1 is SGHAT and CDR2 is FQNNGV. The chain's CDR3 is CASSLSNQPQHF. For the CDR3, the DNA is TGTGCCAGCAGCTTATCCAATCAGCCCCAGCATTTT.

V usage is TRBV19 and J usage is TRBJ2-1; D assignment may be TRBD1 or TRBD2 (5 bases each). V gave up 7 bases and J gave up 9 bases, with 16 bases separating them. CDR1 and CDR2 from the germline V gene are LNHDA and SQIVND (reference sequence). This CDR3 has 13 residues. The CDR3, as DNA: TGTGCCAGTACTGAGACTGGGGGTAGTGAGCAGTTCTTC. It codes for CASTETGGSEQFF. Combining the CDR3 with reference TRBV19 and TRBJ2-1 gives the whole variable domain DGGITQSPKYLFRKEGQNVTLSCEQNLNHDAMYWYRQDPGQGLRLIYYSQIVNDFQKGDIAEGYSVSREKKESFPLTVTSAQKNPTAFYLCASTETGGSEQFFGPGTRLTVL.

This sequence joins TRBV5-1 and TRBJ1-2, with D unclear. CDR1 is SGHRS and CDR2 is YFSETQ in the germline V gene. This CDR3 is built from 12 residues. V gave up 7 bases and J gave up 4 bases, with 11 bases separating them. CDR3 region: CASRRESYGYTF. The CDR3 region has the DNA TGCGCCAGCCGGAGGGAGAGCTATGGCTACACCTTC.

This rearrangement joins TRBV7-2 to TRBJ2-1; D uncertain. Germline CDR1 reads SGHTA; CDR2 reads FQGNSA. V was cut by 7 bases and J by 5 bases, with 9 bases left in between. The CDR3 length is 12 residues. The CDR3 DNA reads TGTGCCAGCACCCCAACTAACAATGAGCAGTTCTTC. Translated: CASTPTNNEQFF.

This clone appeared a few times. The chain employs TRBV24-1 and TRBJ1-1, with 8 bases identical to TRBD1. Per the germline V gene, CDR1 is KGHDR and CDR2 is SFDVKD. The CDR3 covers 17 residues. Trimming removed 0 bases from V and 1 base from J; junction bases left unmatched: 6. CDR3 in DNA: TGTGCCACCAGTGATTTGAGACAGGGGAGAAAGAACACTGAAGCTTTCTTT. Its protein product is CATSDLRQGRKNTEAFF.

The chain employs TRBV18 and TRBJ1-3; D is ambiguous. The CDR3 spans 16 residues. Trimming stripped 3 bases from V and 0 bases from J, with 12 bases between. Looked up from germline, CDR1 is KGHSH and CDR2 is LQKENI. The DNA of the CDR3 is TGTGCCAGCTCACCCCAACGTACCTCCTCTGGAAACACCATATATTTT. Its translation: CASSPQRTSSGNTIYF.

The genes are TRBV7-6 and TRBJ2-1; 9 nucleotides align to TRBD1. V lost 5 bases, J lost 8 bases, and 10 bases stayed unmatched. Germline CDR1 and CDR2: SGHVS and FNYEAQ. This CDR3 comprises 15 residues. CDR3 region: CASSPGQGSLHEQFF. DNA of the CDR3: TGTGCCAGCAGCCCGGGACAGGGTAGTCTCCATGAGCAGTTCTTC.

This rearrangement joins TRBV7-3 to TRBJ2-4, with TRBD2 identical over 7 bases. Germline CDR1 and CDR2: SGHTA and FQGTGA. The CDR3 has 15 amino acids. J was trimmed by 3 bases and V by 0 bases; bases with no gene match: 2. The CDR3: CASSLTAGNKNIQYF. For the CDR3, the DNA is TGTGCCAGCAGCTTAACAGCGGGAAACAAAAACATTCAGTACTTC.

This clone was recorded only once. The chain links TRBV24-1 to TRBJ2-3, with D possibly called TRBD1 or TRBD2 (5 bases each). The CDR3 is 13 amino acids. CDR1 and CDR2 (germline): KGHDR, SFDVKD. V was shortened by 9 bases and J by 0 bases, with 9 bases between the two germline ends. CDR3 sequence (DNA): TGTGCCACCTGCCGGGACAGCACAGATACGCAGTATTTT. It is translated as CATCRDSTDTQYF.

V gene TRBV25-1 combines with J gene TRBJ1-1; 7 bases line up with TRBD1. The junction had 11 bases not matched to a gene; V was cut back by 7 bases and J by 0 bases. The CDR3 sequence is 16 residues long. Germline CDR1 reads MGHDK; CDR2 reads SYGVNS. The CDR3 nucleotides read TGTGCCAGCACGACAGGGAAGTTGTTAATGAACACTGAAGCTTTCTTT. Amino acids: CASTTGKLLMNTEAFF.

The genes are TRBV12-3 or TRBV12-4 and TRBJ1-2; 7 bases line up with TRBD1. This CDR3 region has 13 residues. J gave up 2 bases and V 7 bases, and 4 bases lay outside the gene matches. The CDR3 DNA is TGTGCCAGCATCCCGACAGGGAACTATGGCTACACCTTC. This gives the protein CASIPTGNYGYTF.

The CDR3 loop reads CSVETQNYGYTF. The CDR3 DNA sequence: TGCAGCGTTGAGACACAGAACTATGGCTACACCTTC. V usage is TRBV29-1 and J usage is TRBJ1-2; D remains unclear. The CDR3 is 12 residues long. Germline-derived CDR1 and CDR2 are SQVTM and ANQGSEA. Trimming took 3 bases from V and 2 from J, leaving 7 bases between them.

J is TRBJ2-5 and V is TRBV6-5, with a possible D match to TRBD2 (6 bases). The CDR3 totals 15 residues. The V gene lost 2 bases and the J gene lost 2 bases, with 12 bases spanning the gap. Germline V gene sequence: CDR1 MNHEY, CDR2 SVGAGI. The CDR3 spells CASSYPGGSQETQYF. CDR3 DNA: TGTGCCAGCAGTTACCCTGGGGGGTCACAAGAGACCCAGTACTTC.